The T cell receptor beta chain described here comes from a study of CD8+ T cells in alopecia areata. Overall study results and limits: With patients, TCR sharing proved less clear than in mice, a difference possibly related to HLA.

The treatment is: oral pan-JAK inhibitor, 5-10 mg twice daily. As regards this clone: Its antigen is unidentified.

Reverse transcribed after extraction, RNA yielded cDNA as the sequencing template. Using immunoSEQ multiplex PCR, the repertoire was profiled, and TCRdb retains in-frame clones only, with some absent. The sample shows about 250,000 clones, over 45% of them seen only once. There are 13 residues in the CDR3. Germline V gene sequence: CDR1 LNHNV, CDR2 YYDKDF (reference sequence). Trimming at V came to 6 bases and at J to 3 bases, leaving 3 bases not matched to a gene. Sequencing was performed on CD4+ T cells sorted from blood, taken at week 52, from a patient treated with tofacitinib. V gene TRBV15 combines with J gene TRBJ2-7, with 9 bases lining up with TRBD2. This TCR was recovered from a human donor with alopecia areata. In DNA, the CDR3 is TGTGCCACCAGAGGAGCGGGGGGCTACGAGCAGTACTTC. Amino acid sequence: CATRGAGGYEQYF.